This TCR beta chain was sequenced for a study of T cells expressing NK-cell markers. TCRdb re-called the 5' RACE reads, yielding one record per CDR3 amino acid sequence without DNA. Its listing shows 250,000 to 300,000 distinct CDR3 sequences. The source material was blood T cells: a sorted CD56 or NKG2C T cell subset, CD4+ or CD8+ T cells, or bulk PBMC T cells (not recorded which). This clonotype originated in a woman between 18 and 69 years old in good health.

CDR3 amino acids: CASSAPQGQGQETQYF. V and J are TRBV5-1 and TRBJ2-5; TCRdb's D gene call, TRBD1, goes unchecked for lack of DNA. Germline loops: CDR1 SGHRS, CDR2 YFSETQ. This CDR3 contains 16 residues.